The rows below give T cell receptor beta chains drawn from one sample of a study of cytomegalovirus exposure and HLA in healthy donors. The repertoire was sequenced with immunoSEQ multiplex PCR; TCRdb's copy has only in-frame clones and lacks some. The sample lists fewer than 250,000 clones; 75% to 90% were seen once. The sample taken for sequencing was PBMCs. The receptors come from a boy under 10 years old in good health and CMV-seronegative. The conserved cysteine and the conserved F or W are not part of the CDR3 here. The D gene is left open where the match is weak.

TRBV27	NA	ASSFQGLNEKLF
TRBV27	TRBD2	ASRLLAGEGSAPQY
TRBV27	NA	ASSPLTDYEQY
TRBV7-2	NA	ASSSSSYEQY
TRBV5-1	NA	ASSLAVAGRHNEQF
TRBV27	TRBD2	ASSLSGLAGLYEQY
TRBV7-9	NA	ASSPTTVNYGYT
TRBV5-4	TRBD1	ASTKGQGDHGYT
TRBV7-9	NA	ASSSTQGDTQY
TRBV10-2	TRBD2	ASSELLAGGITDTQY
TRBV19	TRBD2	ASRGGTYEQY
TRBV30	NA	AWSVQPNEQF
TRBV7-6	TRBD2	ASSLAPASGSQETQY
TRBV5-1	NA	ASSFRGEDAEAF
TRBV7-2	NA	ASSLKFRTPY
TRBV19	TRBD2	ASSMLAGGLVNIQY
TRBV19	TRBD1	ASSRQGIPYEQY
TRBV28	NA	ASSLPRLYTEAF
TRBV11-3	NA	ASSLGSGTAF
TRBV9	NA	ASSRLGANQPQH
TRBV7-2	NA	ASSLHQGDYGYT
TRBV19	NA	ASSAGIPAYEQY
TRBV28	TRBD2	ASSPGTSGSSHEQF
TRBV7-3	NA	ASRPSGNYEQY
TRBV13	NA	ASRTSRGANVLT
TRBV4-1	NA	ASSQVSFDINHQPQH
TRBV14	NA	ASSQVNRPPLEQY
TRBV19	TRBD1	ASSKGQGTGNEKLF
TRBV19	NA	ASSISAGIEAF
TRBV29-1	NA	SVRGDRMFAQY
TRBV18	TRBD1	ASSPFGQDSNQPQH
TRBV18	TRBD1	ASSPLETGEKIEAF
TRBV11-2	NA	ASSLGGAHTDTQY
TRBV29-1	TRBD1	SAEAIRDRVNGYT
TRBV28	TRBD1	ASTGTGGTEAF
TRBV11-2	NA	ASSPKKPGHKPYEQY
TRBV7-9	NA	ASTNTGSDTQY
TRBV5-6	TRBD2	ASSHLAGVVEQY
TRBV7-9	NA	ASSPAGLASNEQF
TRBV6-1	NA	ASSEAQGFGQPQH
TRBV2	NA	ASSDPAVAKNIQY
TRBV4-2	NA	ASSPLFLLEQY
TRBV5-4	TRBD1	ASSPRDRYALSYT
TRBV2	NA	ASTRAGANVLT
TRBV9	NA	ASSVDGGHTGNTIY
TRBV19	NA	ASSIVGGPQY
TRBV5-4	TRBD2	ASSPTSEETQY
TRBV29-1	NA	SVGAGLNTEAF
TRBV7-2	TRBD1	ASRRGQSRNTEAF
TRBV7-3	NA	ASSFKDSSPLH
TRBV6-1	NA	ASRQQGPQH
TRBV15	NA	ATSREASSPLSTDTQY
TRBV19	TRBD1	ASSLDRDQPQH